This T cell receptor (beta chain) derives from a study of blood T cell repertoires in COVID-19. Across the study: The samples span acute and convalescent COVID-19 from the United States, Italy and Spain. Sources were T cells, B-cell-depleted T cells, or PBMCs; the material itself was cDNA or gDNA.

The CDR3 has 14 residues. V lost 3 bases, J lost 8 bases, and 7 bases stayed unmatched. Germline loops: CDR1 KGHSH, CDR2 LQKENI. The method was immunoSEQ multiplex PCR; TCRdb's version includes in-frame clones alone and lacks a portion of them. The table lists tens of thousands of clones, roughly 90% of them singletons. Sequenced input: peripheral blood. The sequence was collected from a woman older than 75 with active or convalescent COVID-19. The chain recombines TRBV18 with TRBJ2-1; 7 bases fit TRBD2. The chain's CDR3 is CASSPTLAADEQFF. DNA of the CDR3: TGTGCCAGCTCACCTACCCTAGCGGCGGATGAGCAGTTCTTC.